This TCR beta chain derives from a study of blood T cell repertoires in COVID-19. Study information: Specimens from acute and convalescent COVID-19 originated in the United States, Italy and Spain. The analysed material was cDNA or gDNA that came from T cells, B-cell-depleted T cells, or PBMCs.

Per the authors' pipeline: From reference gene primer amplification, estimates of nucleated cell counts were derived. Method: immunoSEQ multiplex PCR; TCRdb's copy keeps in-frame clones and lacks some. The V and J calls and clone size come from that table; D and trimming were worked out from the DNA. The profile shows 110,000 or so clones, roughly 85% of them singletons. J lost 6 bases, V lost 3 bases, and 8 bases had no gene match. The germline CDR1 and CDR2 sequences are LNHDA and SQIVND (reference sequence). This CDR3 region has 15 residues. The chain uses TRBV19 and TRBJ1-5; the match to TRBD1 covers 7 bases. Input material: peripheral blood. This clonotype was sampled from a human donor in a cohort sampled during active COVID-19. This CDR3 reads CASSIDPRGSQPQHF. CDR3 sequence (DNA): TGTGCCAGTAGTATCGACCCCAGGGGGAGTCAGCCCCAGCATTTT.